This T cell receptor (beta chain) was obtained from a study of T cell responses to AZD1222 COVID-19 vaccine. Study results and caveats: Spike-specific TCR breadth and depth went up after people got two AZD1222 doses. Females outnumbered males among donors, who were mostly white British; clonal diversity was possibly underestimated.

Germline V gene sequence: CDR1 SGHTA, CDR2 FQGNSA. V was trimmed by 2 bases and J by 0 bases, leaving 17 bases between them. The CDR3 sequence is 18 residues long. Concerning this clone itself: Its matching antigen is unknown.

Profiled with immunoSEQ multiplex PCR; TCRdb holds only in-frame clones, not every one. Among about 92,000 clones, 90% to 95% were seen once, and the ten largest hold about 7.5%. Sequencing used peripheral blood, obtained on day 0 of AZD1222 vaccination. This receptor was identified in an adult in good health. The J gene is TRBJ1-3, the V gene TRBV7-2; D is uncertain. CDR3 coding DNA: TGTGCCAGCAGCTTACGCGGGCAGGCCATTTACTCTGGAAACACCATATATTTT. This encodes CASSLRGQAIYSGNTIYF.